A single sample is the source of the 8 T cell receptor beta chains below, sequenced in a study of vaccination effects on CD4 cells after COVID-19. Once cultured for approximately ten days, the cells underwent separation to obtain CD4+ T cells. Participants were vaccinated with two doses of either the BNT162b2 or mRNA-1273 vaccine. Assay: immunoSEQ multiplex PCR; the TCRdb copy retains only in-frame clones and omits some. This table holds under 35,000 clones, about 67% found once. The antigens of these receptors remain unknown. Here the sequenced sample was CD4+ T cells from PBMCs cultured without peptide, taken after COVID-19 vaccination. The receptor set was obtained from a human donor who received a COVID-19 vaccine.

The chain uses TRBV6-6 and TRBJ2-7; D possibly corresponds to TRBD1 (6 bases). With 8 bases removed from V and 5 bases from J, the gap between germline ends came to 16 bases. The CDR3 runs 13 residues. Germline lookup yields CDR1 MNHNY and CDR2 SVGAGI (reference sequence). CDR3 loop: CASAKQGEHEQYF. CDR3 DNA: TGTGCCAGCGCGAAACAGGGTGAGCACGAGCAGTACTTC.

The chain recombines TRBV5-1 with TRBJ1-1; no clear D. V lost 0 bases and J 1 base, leaving 7 bases between the germline ends. The CDR3 totals 14 residues. Germline V CDR1 and CDR2: SGHRS, YFSETQ. This chain's CDR3 is CASSLVTPNTEAFF. CDR3 in DNA: TGCGCCAGCAGCTTGGTCACGCCGAACACTGAAGCTTTCTTT. The whole variable domain, filled in from reference TRBV5-1 and TRBJ1-1, reads KAGVTQTPRYLIKTRGQQVTLSCSPISGHRSVSWYQQTPGQGLQFLFEYFSETQRNKGNFPGRFSGRQFSNSRSEMNVSTLELGDSALYLCASSLVTPNTEAFFGQGTRLTVV.

V is TRBV19 and J is TRBJ2-1; 7 bases map to TRBD2. Germline assignment: CDR1 LNHDA and CDR2 SQIVND (reference sequence). The CDR3 consists of 17 residues. V shed 5 bases, J shed 2 bases, and the junction held 12 bases outside the gene matches. In nucleotides, the CDR3 is TGTGCCAGTAGTGCCCGAGGGAGCGGGGTGACCTACAATGAGCAGTTCTTC. As protein: CASSARGSGVTYNEQFF. The variable domain in full, completed from reference TRBV19 and TRBJ2-1, reads DGGITQSPKYLFRKEGQNVTLSCEQNLNHDAMYWYRQDPGQGLRLIYYSQIVNDFQKGDIAEGYSVSREKKESFPLTVTSAQKNPTAFYLCASSARGSGVTYNEQFFGPGTRLTVL.

The rearrangement links TRBV10-3 to TRBJ2-7; perhaps D is TRBD1 or TRBD2 (5 bases each). The CDR3 contains 13 residues. With 6 bases removed from V and 5 bases from J, the gap between germline ends came to 14 bases. Germline V gene data show CDR1 as ENHRY and CDR2 as SYGVKD. CDR3 region: CAISPRRGDEQYF. The CDR3 DNA sequence: TGTGCCATCAGCCCTCGCAGAGGGGACGAGCAGTACTTC.

J is TRBJ1-1 and V is TRBV3-1 (or the pseudogene TRBV3-2); 7 nucleotides align to TRBD1. Germline lookup yields CDR1 LGHDT and CDR2 YNNKEL (reference sequence). Trimming cost V 4 bases and J 7 bases; bases outside gene matches: 3. CDR3 size: 12 residues. The CDR3 coding sequence is TGTGCCAGCAGCCGAGGGACAGTTGAAGCTTTCTTT. Protein: CASSRGTVEAFF.

The J gene is TRBJ1-2, the V gene TRBV6-1; TRBD1 aligns across 7 bases. This CDR3 is 13 amino acids long. CDR1 and CDR2 from the germline V gene are MNHNS and SASEGT. With V trimmed by 3 bases and J by 8 bases, 6 bases remained unmatched. The CDR3 here is CASSDRGRVGYTF. The CDR3, as DNA: TGTGCCAGCAGTGATAGGGGGCGAGTAGGCTACACCTTC.

The CDR3 protein is CASSIGVRETQYF. As DNA, the CDR3 is TGTGCCAGTAGTATCGGGGTCCGGGAGACCCAGTACTTC. The chain couples TRBV19 to TRBJ2-5; a weak D match, TRBD2 (5 bases). V lost 3 bases and J 5 bases, leaving 10 bases between the germline ends. In germline, CDR1 is LNHDA, CDR2 SQIVND (reference sequence). This CDR3 has 13 residues.

CDR3 coding DNA: TGTGCCAGCAGCCGAACCGGGGAGCTGTTTTTT. The encoded protein is CASSRTGELFF. This chain joins TRBV3-1 (or the pseudogene TRBV3-2) and TRBJ2-2, with no clear D. Germline V gene data show CDR1 as LGHDT and CDR2 as YNNKEL (reference sequence). V was pared by 4 bases and J by 5 bases, with 2 bases between. The CDR3 is 11 residues long.